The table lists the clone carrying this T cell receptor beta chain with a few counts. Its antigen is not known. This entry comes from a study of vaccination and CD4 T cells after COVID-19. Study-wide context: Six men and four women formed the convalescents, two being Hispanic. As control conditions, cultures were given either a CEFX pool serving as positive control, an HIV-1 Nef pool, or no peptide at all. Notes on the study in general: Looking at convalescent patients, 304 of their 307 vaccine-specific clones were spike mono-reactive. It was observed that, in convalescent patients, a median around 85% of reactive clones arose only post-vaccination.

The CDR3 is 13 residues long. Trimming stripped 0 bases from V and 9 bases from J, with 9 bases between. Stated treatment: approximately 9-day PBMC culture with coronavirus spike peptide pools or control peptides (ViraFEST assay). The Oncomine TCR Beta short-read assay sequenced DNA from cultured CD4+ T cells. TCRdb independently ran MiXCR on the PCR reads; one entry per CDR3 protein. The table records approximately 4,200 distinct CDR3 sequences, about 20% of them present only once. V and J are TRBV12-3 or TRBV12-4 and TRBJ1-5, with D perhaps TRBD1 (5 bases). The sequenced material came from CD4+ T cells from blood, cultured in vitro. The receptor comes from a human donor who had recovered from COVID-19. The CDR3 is CASSLARQMPQHF. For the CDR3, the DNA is TGTGCCAGCAGTTTAGCCCGACAGATGCCCCAGCATTTT.